This T cell receptor (beta chain) was identified during a study of blood T cell repertoires in COVID-19. Across the whole study: From T cells, B-cell-depleted T cells, or PBMCs came the material, which was cDNA or gDNA.

Germline assignment: CDR1 KGHSH and CDR2 LQKENI. The CDR3 loop spans 14 amino acids. V was clipped by 4 bases and J by 3 bases; unmatched bases: 2. Original handling: Using reference gene primer amplification, nucleated cell counts were estimated. TCRdb keeps only in-frame clones here, not all; method: immunoSEQ multiplex PCR. The V and J calls and clone size are taken from that table; D and trimming were inferred from the DNA. Of roughly 260,000 clones in the sample, about 87% are singletons; the top ten hold 4%. Sequenced input: peripheral blood. J is TRBJ1-1 and V is TRBV18; TRBD1 matches 10 bases. The TCR was taken from a man in his 60s who had recovered from COVID-19. CDR3 amino acids: CASSLGTGDTEAFF. The DNA of the CDR3 is TGTGCCAGCTCACTCGGGACAGGGGACACTGAAGCTTTCTTT.